This TCR beta chain appears in the sequencing data of a study of blood T cell repertoires in COVID-19. Study details: Whether acute or convalescent, the COVID-19 samples came from the United States, Italy and Spain. The cDNA or gDNA used as material had been derived from T cells, B-cell-depleted T cells, or PBMCs.

V was pared by 5 bases and J by 0 bases, with 4 bases of the junction left unmatched. In germline, CDR1 is LGHDT, CDR2 YNNKEL (reference sequence). The CDR3 contains 16 residues. Under the authors' procedure: Reference gene primer amplification gave estimated nucleated cell counts. Clones were read by immunoSEQ multiplex PCR, and TCRdb kept only the in-frame ones, dropping some. V and J calls and clone size follow that table, whereas D and trimming were derived from the DNA. Of more than 45,000 clones listed, approximately 80% are singletons. The sequencing input was peripheral blood. This chain connects TRBV3-1 (or the pseudogene TRBV3-2) to TRBJ2-6; 7 bases are shared with TRBD1. The source of this sequence is a human donor in a cohort sampled during active COVID-19. The CDR3 sequence is CASSWDSPSGANVLTF. CDR3 nucleotide sequence: TGTGCCAGCAGCTGGGACAGCCCCTCTGGGGCCAACGTCCTGACTTTC.